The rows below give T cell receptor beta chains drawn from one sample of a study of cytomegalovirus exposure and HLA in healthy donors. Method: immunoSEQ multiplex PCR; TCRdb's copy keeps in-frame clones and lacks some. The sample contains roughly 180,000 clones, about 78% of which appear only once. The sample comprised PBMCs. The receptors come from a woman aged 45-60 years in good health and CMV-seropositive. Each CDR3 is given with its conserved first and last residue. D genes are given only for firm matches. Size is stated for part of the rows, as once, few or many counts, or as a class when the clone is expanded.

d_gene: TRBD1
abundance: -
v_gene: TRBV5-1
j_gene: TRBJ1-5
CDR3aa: CASSRDGQDGNQPQHF
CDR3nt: TGCGCCAGCAGCCGCGATGGACAGGACGGCAATCAGCCCCAGCATTTT

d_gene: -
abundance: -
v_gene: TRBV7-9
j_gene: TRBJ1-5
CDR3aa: CASSQDRRGAEPQHF
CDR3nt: TGTGCCAGCAGCCAAGATCGCCGGGGAGCGGAGCCCCAGCATTTT

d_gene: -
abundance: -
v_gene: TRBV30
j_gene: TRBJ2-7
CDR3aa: CAWSAGMGGFYEQYF
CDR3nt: TGTGCCTGGAGTGCGGGGATGGGGGGTTTCTACGAGCAGTACTTC

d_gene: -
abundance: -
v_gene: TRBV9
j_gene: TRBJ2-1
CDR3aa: CASSVAPGGRDEQFF
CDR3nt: TGTGCCAGCAGCGTAGCCCCCGGGGGGCGAGATGAGCAGTTCTTC

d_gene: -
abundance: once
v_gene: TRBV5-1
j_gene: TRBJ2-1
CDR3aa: CASSHYNEQFF
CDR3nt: TGCGCCAGCAGCCACTACAATGAGCAGTTCTTC

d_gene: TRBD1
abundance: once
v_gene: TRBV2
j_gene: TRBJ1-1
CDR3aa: CASRGRTGSSGVNTEAFF
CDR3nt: TGTGCCAGCAGGGGCAGGACAGGGTCCTCTGGGGTGAACACTGAAGCTTTCTTT

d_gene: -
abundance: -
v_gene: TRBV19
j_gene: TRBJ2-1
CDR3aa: CASARSYNEQFF
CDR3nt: TGTGCCAGTGCGAGGTCGTACAATGAGCAGTTCTTC

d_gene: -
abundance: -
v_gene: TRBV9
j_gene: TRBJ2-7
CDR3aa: CASSPSDSALRQYF
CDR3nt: TGTGCCAGCAGCCCCTCCGACAGCGCGCTAAGGCAGTACTTC

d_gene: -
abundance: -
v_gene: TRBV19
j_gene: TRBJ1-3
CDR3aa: CASSIAAGSGNTIYF
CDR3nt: TGTGCCAGTAGTATAGCAGCAGGGTCTGGAAACACCATATATTTT

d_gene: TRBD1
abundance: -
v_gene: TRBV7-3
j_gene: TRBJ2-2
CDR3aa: CASSRQGNTGELFF
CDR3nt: TGTGCCAGCAGCAGACAGGGTAACACCGGGGAGCTGTTTTTT

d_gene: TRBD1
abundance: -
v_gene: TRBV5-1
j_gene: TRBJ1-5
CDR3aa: CASSLADRANPPQHF
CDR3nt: TGCGCCAGCAGCTTGGCGGACAGGGCCAATCCCCCCCAGCATTTT

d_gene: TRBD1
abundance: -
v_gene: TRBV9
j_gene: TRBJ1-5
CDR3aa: CASSVGTGEQPQHF
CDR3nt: TGTGCCAGCAGCGTAGGGACAGGGGAACAGCCCCAGCATTTT

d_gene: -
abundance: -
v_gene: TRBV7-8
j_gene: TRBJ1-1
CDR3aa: CASSFAGNTEAFF
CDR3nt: TGTGCCAGCAGCTTTGCAGGGAACACTGAAGCTTTCTTT

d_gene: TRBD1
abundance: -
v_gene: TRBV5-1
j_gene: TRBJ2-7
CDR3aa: CASSLTGTGGYEQYF
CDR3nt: TGCGCCAGCAGCTTGACTGGGACAGGGGGTTACGAGCAGTACTTC

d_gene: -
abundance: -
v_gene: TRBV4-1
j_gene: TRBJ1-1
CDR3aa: CASSQSPQGNTEAFF
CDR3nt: TGCGCCAGCAGCCAAAGTCCCCAGGGGAACACTGAAGCTTTCTTT

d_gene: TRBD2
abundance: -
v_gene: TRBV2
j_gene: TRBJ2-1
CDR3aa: CASSQSRGGRQFF
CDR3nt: TGTGCCAGCAGTCAAAGCCGGGGGGGGAGGCAGTTCTTC

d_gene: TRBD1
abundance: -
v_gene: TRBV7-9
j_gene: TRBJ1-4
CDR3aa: CASSRDRGTEKLFF
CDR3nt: TGTGCCAGCAGTCGGGACAGGGGAACTGAAAAACTGTTTTTT

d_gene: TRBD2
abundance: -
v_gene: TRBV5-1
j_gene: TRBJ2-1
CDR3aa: CASSLEGGVLNEQFF
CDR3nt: TGCGCCAGCAGCTTGGAGGGAGGGGTCCTCAATGAGCAGTTCTTC

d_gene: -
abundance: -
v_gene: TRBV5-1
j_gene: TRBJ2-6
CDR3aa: CASSLGASTGANVLTF
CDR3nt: TGCGCCAGCAGCTTGGGGGCAAGTACTGGGGCCAACGTCCTGACTTTC

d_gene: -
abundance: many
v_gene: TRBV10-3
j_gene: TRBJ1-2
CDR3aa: CAISDERGYGYGYTF
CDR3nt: TGTGCCATCAGTGATGAAAGGGGATACGGCTATGGCTACACCTTC

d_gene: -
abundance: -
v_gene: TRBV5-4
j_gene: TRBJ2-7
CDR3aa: CASSPRGAPYEQYF
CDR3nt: TGTGCCAGCAGCCCTCGGGGGGCCCCCTACGAGCAGTACTTC

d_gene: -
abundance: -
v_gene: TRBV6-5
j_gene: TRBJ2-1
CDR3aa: CASSLGGEQFF
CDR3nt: TGTGCCAGCAGTTTGGGGGGTGAGCAGTTCTTC

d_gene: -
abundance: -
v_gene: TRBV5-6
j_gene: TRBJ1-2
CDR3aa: CASSSWGRVGYGYTF
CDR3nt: TGTGCCAGCAGCTCCTGGGGCAGGGTGGGCTATGGCTACACCTTC

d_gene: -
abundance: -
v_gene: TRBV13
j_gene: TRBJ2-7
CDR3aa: CASSPRGAYEQYF
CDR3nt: TGTGCCAGCAGCCCCAGGGGAGCCTACGAGCAGTACTTC

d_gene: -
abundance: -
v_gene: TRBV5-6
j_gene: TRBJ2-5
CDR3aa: CASSGGFGGTQYF
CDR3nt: TGTGCCAGCAGCGGGGGCTTCGGCGGGACCCAGTACTTC

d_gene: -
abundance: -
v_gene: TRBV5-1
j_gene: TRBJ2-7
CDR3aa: CASSWQGGSYEQYF
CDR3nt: TGCGCCAGCAGCTGGCAGGGGGGTTCCTACGAGCAGTACTTC

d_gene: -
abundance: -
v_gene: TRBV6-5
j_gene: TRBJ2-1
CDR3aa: CASSYLTGSNEQFF
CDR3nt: TGTGCCAGCAGTTACTTGACAGGCAGCAATGAGCAGTTCTTC

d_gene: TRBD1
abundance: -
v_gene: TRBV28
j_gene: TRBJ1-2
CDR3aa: CASTSTGTGVGYTF
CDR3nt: TGTGCCAGCACCTCTACCGGGACAGGGGTCGGCTACACCTTC

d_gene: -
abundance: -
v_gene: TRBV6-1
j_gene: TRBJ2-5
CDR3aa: CASSENPGGCQYF
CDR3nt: TGTGCCAGCAGTGAAAATCCCGGAGGGTGCCAGTACTTC

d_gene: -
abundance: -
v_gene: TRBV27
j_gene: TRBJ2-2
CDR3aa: CASSLGGYTGELFF
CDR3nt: TGTGCCAGCAGTTTAGGGGGGTACACCGGGGAGCTGTTTTTT

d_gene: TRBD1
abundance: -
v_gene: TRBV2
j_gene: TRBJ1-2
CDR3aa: CASLYTGQGVGGYTF
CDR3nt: TGTGCCAGCCTCTATACGGGACAGGGGGTGGGAGGCTACACCTTC

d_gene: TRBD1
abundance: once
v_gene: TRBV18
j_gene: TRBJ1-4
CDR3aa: CASSPDRGNEKLFF
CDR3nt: TGTGCCAGCTCACCAGACAGGGGGAATGAAAAACTGTTTTTT

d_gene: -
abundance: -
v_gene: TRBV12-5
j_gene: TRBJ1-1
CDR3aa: CASGLGGQDRNTEAFF
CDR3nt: TGTGCTAGTGGTTTGGGGGGTCAGGACAGGAACACTGAAGCTTTCTTT

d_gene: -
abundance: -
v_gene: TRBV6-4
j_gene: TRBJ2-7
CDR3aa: CASSPFGAPSYEQYF
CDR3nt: TGTGCCAGCAGCCCTTTTGGGGCCCCCTCCTACGAGCAGTACTTC

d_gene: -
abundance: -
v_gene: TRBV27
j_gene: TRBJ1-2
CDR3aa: CASSSGPGGGYTF
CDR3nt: TGTGCCAGCAGTTCGGGACCGGGGGGTGGCTACACCTTC

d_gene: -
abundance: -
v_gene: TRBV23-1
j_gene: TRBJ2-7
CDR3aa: CASNILRTGHSCGEQYF
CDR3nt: TGCGCCAGCAACATCCTTCGCACGGGACATTCTTGTGGCGAGCAGTACTTC

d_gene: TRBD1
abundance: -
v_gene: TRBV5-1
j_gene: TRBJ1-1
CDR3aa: CASSPRTGQGNTEAFF
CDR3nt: TGCGCCAGCAGCCCCCGGACAGGGCAGGGGAACACTGAAGCTTTCTTT

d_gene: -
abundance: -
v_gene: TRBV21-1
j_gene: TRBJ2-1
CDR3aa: CASSKVGLAVSYNEQFF
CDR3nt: TGTGCCAGCAGCAAGGTGGGACTAGCGGTCTCCTACAATGAGCAGTTCTTC

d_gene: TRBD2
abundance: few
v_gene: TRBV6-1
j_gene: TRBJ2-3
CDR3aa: CASRLAGGQDTQYF
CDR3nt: TGTGCCAGCAGACTAGCGGGGGGGCAAGATACGCAGTATTTT

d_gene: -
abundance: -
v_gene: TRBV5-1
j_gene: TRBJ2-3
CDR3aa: CASSLFSRGVGDTQYF
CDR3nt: TGCGCCAGCAGCTTGTTCTCGCGGGGCGTAGGAGATACGCAGTATTTT

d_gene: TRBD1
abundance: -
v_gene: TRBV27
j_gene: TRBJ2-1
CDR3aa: CASSTGDSYNEQFF
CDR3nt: TGTGCCAGCAGTACAGGGGACTCCTACAATGAGCAGTTCTTC

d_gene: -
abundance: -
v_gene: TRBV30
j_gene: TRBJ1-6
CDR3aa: CAWSVPPLENSPLHF
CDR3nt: TGTGCCTGGAGTGTACCACCCTTAGAGAATTCACCCCTCCACTTT

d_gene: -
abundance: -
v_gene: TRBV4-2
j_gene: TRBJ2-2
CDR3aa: CASSHPSGAAGELFF
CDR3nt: TGTGCCAGCAGCCATCCATCAGGCGCCGCCGGGGAGCTGTTTTTT

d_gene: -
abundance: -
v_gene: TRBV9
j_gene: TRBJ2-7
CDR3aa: CASHGRSSYEQYF
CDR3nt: TGTGCCAGTCACGGGAGAAGCTCCTACGAGCAGTACTTC

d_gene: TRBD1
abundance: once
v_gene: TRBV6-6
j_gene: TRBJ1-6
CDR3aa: CASSSRQGQGSPLHF
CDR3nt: TGTGCCAGCAGTTCCCGACAGGGACAAGGGTCACCCCTCCACTTT

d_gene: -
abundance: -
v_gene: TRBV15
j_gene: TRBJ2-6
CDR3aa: CATSRDGSGANVLTF
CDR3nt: TGTGCCACCAGCAGAGACGGGTCTGGGGCCAACGTCCTGACTTTC

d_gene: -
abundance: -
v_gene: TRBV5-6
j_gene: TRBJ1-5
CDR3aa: CASSLTGDQPQHF
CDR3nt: TGTGCCAGCAGCTTGACGGGGGATCAGCCCCAGCATTTT

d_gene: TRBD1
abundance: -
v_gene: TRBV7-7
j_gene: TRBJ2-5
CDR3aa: CASSLRGQGVETQYF
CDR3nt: TGTGCTAGCAGCTTACGTGGACAGGGGGTTGAGACCCAGTACTTC